This note documents a single T cell receptor (beta chain) sequence. Its antigen is undetermined. The sample comes from a study of PD-1 blockade in classical Hodgkin lymphoma. General observations from the study: When set against healthy donors, newly diagnosed patients were reported to show lower baseline TCR diversity. Exclusion was applied to patients who started nivolumab under 1 year after ASCT.

Relapse after autologous stem cell transplantation occurred in every patient, and brentuximab vedotin exposure varied. The best responses consisted of complete response, partial response or progressive disease. The table came from immunoSEQ multiplex PCR; TCRdb's copy has only in-frame clones and leaves some out. Of 42,000 or so clones detected, 85% to 90% appear once; the ten largest clones hold 4.5% to 6.5%. Germline V gives CDR1 SGHVS, CDR2 FQNEAQ. This CDR3 spans 16 amino acids. V lost 1 base to trimming and J lost 1 base, with 12 bases between them. This specimen consisted of peripheral blood mononuclear cells (PBMCs), obtained before the second cycle of nivolumab. The chain joins TRBV7-8 to TRBJ2-3, with D perhaps TRBD2 (6 bases). The clonotype comes from a human donor with classical Hodgkin lymphoma. The CDR3 DNA is TGTGCCAGCAGCTTAGAACCAGCGGGTGGCACAGATACGCAGTATTTT. It specifies CASSLEPAGGTDTQYF.